The 26 T cell receptor beta chains in this list originate from one sample, sequenced in a study of blood T cells in healthy people across ages. Sample-barcoded 5' priming and a J-beta primer mix drove a second PCR of roughly 6 to 12 cycles. One entry per CDR3 protein results from TCRdb running MiXCR on the 5' RACE reads. This repertoire shows around 1,500,000 distinct CDR3 sequences, 28% found once; its top ten account for 7% to 9%. Material for sequencing was blood. Receptor source: a woman aged 25 to 39 in good health.

This clonotype was detected a few times. The chain recombines TRBV2 with TRBJ1-5, with 8 bases matching TRBD1. The length of the CDR3 is 13 residues. The trim removed 9 bases at V and 6 bases at J, leaving 7 bases unmatched. CDR1 SNHLY and CDR2 FYNNEI come from the germline V gene. CDR3 amino acids: CASVRGLGQPQHF. The CDR3, as DNA: TGTGCCAGTGTCAGGGGGCTCGGTCAGCCCCAGCATTTT.

The table lists this clonotype with many counts. The J gene is TRBJ2-7, the V gene TRBV29-1; either TRBD1 or TRBD2 may fit D (6 bases each). Looked up from germline, CDR1 is SQVTM and CDR2 is ANQGSEA. V shed 6 bases and J shed 4 bases, with 16 bases lying between them. The CDR3 runs to 13 residues. The CDR3 loop reads CSVSTGGAYEQYF. CDR3 bases: TGCAGCGTGTCGACAGGAGGGGCTTACGAGCAGTACTTC.

V gene TRBV20-1 combines with J gene TRBJ2-1; 8 nucleotides line up with TRBD1. Losses at the gene ends were 5 bases for V and 8 bases for J; bases not matched to a gene: 5. The CDR3 is 12 residues long. Germline lookup yields CDR1 DFQATT and CDR2 SNEGSKA (reference sequence). The CDR3 sequence: CSASGGWYEQFF. The CDR3 nucleotides read TGCAGTGCTTCAGGGGGCTGGTATGAGCAGTTCTTC.

The chain links TRBV24-1 to TRBJ1-2, with no clear D. Germline V lookup: CDR1 KGHDR, CDR2 SFDVKD. Trimming stripped 4 bases from V and 8 bases from J, with 10 bases between. This CDR3 spans 12 amino acids. The CDR3 sequence: CATSDLNGGYTF. CDR3 nucleotide sequence: TGTGCCACCAGTGACCTTAATGGAGGCTACACCTTC.

This clonotype was found a few times. The genes are TRBV28 and TRBJ1-4; 8 bases are a match to TRBD1. V trimming: 5 bases; J trimming: 10 bases; junction bases outside the gene matches: 18. CDR3 length: 17 residues. Per the germline V gene, CDR1 is MDHEN and CDR2 is SYDVKM. The CDR3 coding sequence is TGTGCCAGCAGTGTACTCAAGTGGGGGACAGGAGCCAGAAAACTGTTTTTT. It yields the protein CASSVLKWGTGARKLFF.

The chain combines TRBV4-1 with TRBJ1-1; 8 bases are a match to TRBD1. The CDR3 extends over 14 amino acids. Looked up from germline, CDR1 is MGHRA and CDR2 is YSYEKL. The V and J ends lost 4 bases and 8 bases, in that order; junction bases with no gene match: 9. CDR3 sequence (DNA): TGCGCCAGCAGCCGCATTGGACAGGGCCCCGAAGCTTTCTTT. Its protein is CASSRIGQGPEAFF.

The V gene is TRBV20-1, the J gene TRBJ1-5, with D unresolved. V was clipped by 4 bases and J by 6 bases, with 10 bases between them. The CDR3 has 12 residues. Germline V gene lookup returns CDR1 DFQATT and CDR2 SNEGSKA (reference sequence). CDR3 in amino acids: CSANLNSQPQHF. Written as DNA, the CDR3 is TGCAGTGCTAATCTAAACAGTCAGCCCCAGCATTTT.

A few counts support this clonotype. The V and J genes are TRBV7-2 and TRBJ2-2; TRBD1 is a possible D gene (5 bases). Looked up from germline, CDR1 is SGHTA and CDR2 is FQGNSA. The CDR3 length is 16 residues. V lost 2 bases, J lost 4 bases, and 14 bases lay in between. Written as DNA, the CDR3 is TGTGCCAGCAGCTTACAGGGATTGGCGAGCACCGGGGAGCTGTTTTTT. Amino acids: CASSLQGLASTGELFF.

The genes are TRBV5-6 and TRBJ2-5; weak D call: TRBD2 (6 bases). CDR1 is SGHDT, CDR2 YYEEEE, per germline. The CDR3 sequence is 15 residues long. V dropped 1 base and J dropped 1 base, with 11 bases sitting between them. The CDR3 region is CASSLQEGFQETQYF. DNA of the CDR3: TGTGCCAGCAGCTTGCAGGAGGGGTTCCAAGAGACCCAGTACTTC.

This clonotype has a single count. The chain links TRBV20-1 to TRBJ2-3; 14 bases are shared with TRBD2. Germline V gives CDR1 DFQATT, CDR2 SNEGSKA (reference sequence). Trimming removed 5 bases from V and 4 bases from J; junction bases left unmatched: 2. The length of the CDR3 is 14 residues. CDR3: CSAQTSGGADTQYF. The DNA for the CDR3 is TGCAGTGCTCAGACTAGCGGGGGGGCAGATACGCAGTATTTT.

This clonotype appeared many times. This sequence joins TRBV7-6 and TRBJ2-1; 9 nucleotides line up with TRBD1. CDR1 and CDR2 (germline): SGHVS, FNYEAQ. J gave up 11 bases and V 1 base, and 6 bases lay outside the gene matches. The CDR3 covers 14 residues. The CDR3: CASSLGTGVRKQFF. DNA of the CDR3: TGTGCCAGCAGCTTAGGGACAGGGGTTAGGAAGCAGTTCTTC.

This sequence joins TRBV21-1 and TRBJ2-7; TRBD2, as called in the table, went unchecked against the DNA. TRBV21-1 is a listed pseudogene. The CDR3 has 14 amino acids. CDR3 in DNA: TGTGCCAGCAGCAAAGGGGAGTCCTGCTACGAGCAGTACTTC. Its translation is CASSKGESCYEQYF.

This clonotype was found many times. The chain recombines TRBV5-1 with TRBJ2-1; 9 bases map to TRBD2. The J segment lost 8 bases and the V segment lost 5 bases, leaving 11 bases of the junction unmatched. CDR3 size: 15 residues. The germline V gene encodes CDR1 SGHRS and CDR2 YFSETQ. In DNA, the CDR3 is TGCGCCAGCAGAAGCGGAGTAGCGGGGGATTATGAGCAGTTCTTC. The encoded protein is CASRSGVAGDYEQFF.

This clonotype was recorded a few times. The chain joins TRBV5-1 to TRBJ2-1; D unclear. CDR3 length equals 14 residues. In germline, CDR1 is SGHRS, CDR2 YFSETQ. Trimming cost V 4 bases and J 6 bases, with 14 bases left between them. CDR3 in amino acids: CASSIGPGVNEQFF. CDR3 nucleotides: TGCGCCAGCAGCATTGGACCAGGTGTCAATGAGCAGTTCTTC.

J is TRBJ1-6 and V is TRBV5-1; D not resolved. CDR1 and CDR2 from the germline V gene are SGHRS and YFSETQ. V was trimmed by 0 bases and J by 18 bases, leaving 22 bases between them. This CDR3 spans 15 amino acids. This CDR3 is CASSLVALPAETPHF. DNA of the CDR3: TGCGCCAGCAGCTTGGTAGCCCTTCCTGCTGAAACCCCCCACTTT.

The CDR3 nucleotides are TGTGCCAGCAGCTTCCCCAGGGGACCCCACGGAGATACGCAGTATTTT. It yields the protein CASSFPRGPHGDTQYF. The J gene is TRBJ2-3, the V gene TRBV7-9; D might be TRBD1 (6 bases). CDR3 length: 16 residues. Germline CDR1 SEHNR, CDR2 FQNEAQ (reference sequence). Trimming left V 3 bases short and J 5 bases short, with 18 bases between.

This clonotype has more than one count but fewer than ten. The chain combines TRBV5-6 with TRBJ2-3, with TRBD2 as a possible D gene (5 bases). Looked up from germline, CDR1 is SGHDT and CDR2 is YYEEEE. This CDR3 spans 13 amino acids. The germline V and J ends were trimmed by 4 bases and 4 bases, with 10 bases remaining between them. As DNA, the CDR3 is TGTGCCAGCAGCCCCCGGGATTCAGATACGCAGTATTTT. This sequence encodes CASSPRDSDTQYF. The full variable domain, with the rest looked up from reference TRBV5-6 and TRBJ2-3, is DAGVTQSPTHLIKTRGQQVTLRCSPKSGHDTVSWYQQALGQGPQFIFQYYEEEERQRGNFPDRFSGHQFPNYSSELNVNALLLGDSALYLCASSPRDSDTQYFGPGTRLTVL.

In this sample, this clonotype turned up many times. The rearrangement uses TRBV20-1 and TRBJ2-1, with D maybe TRBD1 (6 bases). Germline lookup yields CDR1 DFQATT and CDR2 SNEGSKA (reference sequence). The CDR3 consists of 14 residues. The V end lost 3 bases, the J end lost 0 bases, and 9 bases lay between the germline ends. The CDR3 nucleotides are TGCAGTGCTAGTCTACAGGGCTCCTACAATGAGCAGTTCTTC. Protein sequence: CSASLQGSYNEQFF.

This clonotype was counted ten times or more. V usage is TRBV7-9 and J usage is TRBJ2-1, with 11 bases matching TRBD2. V lost 3 bases and J lost 3; bases outside the gene matches: 4. Germline lookup yields CDR1 SEHNR and CDR2 FQNEAQ (reference sequence). The CDR3 has 16 residues. The CDR3 nucleotides are TGTGCCAGCAGCTTGACTAGCGGGACTGACTACAATGAGCAGTTCTTC. It codes for CASSLTSGTDYNEQFF.

This clonotype showed up many times. The chain employs TRBV5-1 and TRBJ2-1; 10 nucleotides match TRBD1. Germline V gives CDR1 SGHRS, CDR2 YFSETQ. Losses at the gene ends were 2 bases for V and 8 bases for J; bases not matched to a gene: 7. This CDR3 is built from 15 residues. CDR3 amino acids: CASSLGTGVRHEQFF. The CDR3 DNA reads as TGCGCCAGCAGCTTAGGGACAGGGGTTAGGCATGAGCAGTTCTTC.

On this clonotype itself: One junction end disagrees with the germline gene, perhaps due to a read error. This chain connects TRBV29-1 to TRBJ2-5; no reliable D call. The germline V gene encodes CDR1 SQVTM and CDR2 ANQGSEA. CDR3 length: 13 residues. The CDR3 reads CGVASTLGKTQYF. The DNA for the CDR3 is TGCGGCGTGGCATCAACGTTAGGGAAGACCCAGTACTTC.

This clonotype was seen more than once but under ten times. The V gene is TRBV27, the J gene TRBJ2-7; D is perhaps TRBD2 (5 bases). CDR1 and CDR2 from the germline V gene are MNHEY and SMNVEV (reference sequence). The CDR3 has 14 amino acids. V lost 1 base and J 0 bases, leaving 7 bases between the germline ends. The CDR3 region is CASSLFGNSYEQYF. The CDR3 coding sequence is TGTGCCAGCAGTTTATTCGGGAACTCCTACGAGCAGTACTTC.

For this clonotype: One end of the junction fails to match germline, which may point to a read error. The chain couples TRBV4-1 to TRBJ1-4, with D maybe TRBD1 (6 bases). Germline V gene lookup returns CDR1 MGHRA and CDR2 YSYEKL. This CDR3 contains 16 residues. The CDR3 protein is CANSPGQLGANEKLFF. As DNA, the CDR3 is TGCGCCAACAGCCCCGGACAGCTGGGGGCTAATGAAAAACTGTTTTTT.

The genes are TRBV10-3 and TRBJ2-4; TRBD1 is a possible D gene (6 bases). The assigned J gene may be wrong: the sequence end matches TRBJ2-7 better. The CDR3 spans 14 residues. The V gene's germline CDR1 is ENHRY and CDR2 SYGVKD. The CDR3: CATTPGTTTCEQYF. The CDR3 bases are TGTGCCACCACACCCGGGACAACTACCTGCGAGCAGTACTTC.

This clonotype was observed many times. The rearrangement uses TRBV4-3 and TRBJ2-1; the D is unclear. The CDR3 runs to 12 residues. Germline assignment: CDR1 LGHNA and CDR2 YSLEER. V shed 5 bases and J shed 9 bases, with 11 bases lying between them. CDR3 region: CASSAQDGEQFF. The CDR3 DNA reads as TGCGCCAGCAGCGCGCAGGACGGTGAGCAGTTCTTC.

The gene calls are TRBV27 and TRBJ2-7, with D perhaps matching TRBD2 (6 bases). The germline V gene encodes CDR1 MNHEY and CDR2 SMNVEV (reference sequence). This CDR3 is 14 amino acids long. Trimming removed 6 bases at V and 0 bases at J, with 12 bases between. The DNA of the CDR3 is TGTGCCAGCAGGCGGGGAAAGGGCTCCTACGAGCAGTACTTC. This codes for CASRRGKGSYEQYF.